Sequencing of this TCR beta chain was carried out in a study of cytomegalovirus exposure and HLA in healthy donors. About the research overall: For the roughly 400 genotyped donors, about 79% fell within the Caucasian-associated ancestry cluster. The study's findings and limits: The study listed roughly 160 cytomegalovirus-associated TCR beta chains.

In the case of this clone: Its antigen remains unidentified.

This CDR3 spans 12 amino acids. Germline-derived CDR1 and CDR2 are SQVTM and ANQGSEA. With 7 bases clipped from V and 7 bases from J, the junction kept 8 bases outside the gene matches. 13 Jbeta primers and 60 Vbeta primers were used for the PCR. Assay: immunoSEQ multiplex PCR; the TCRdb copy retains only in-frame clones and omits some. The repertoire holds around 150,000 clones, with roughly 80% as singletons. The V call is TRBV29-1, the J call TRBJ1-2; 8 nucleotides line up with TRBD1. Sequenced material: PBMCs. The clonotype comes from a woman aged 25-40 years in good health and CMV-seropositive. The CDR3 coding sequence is TGCAGCGCAATTCAGGGGGCAGGTGGCTACACCTTC. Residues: CSAIQGAGGYTF.